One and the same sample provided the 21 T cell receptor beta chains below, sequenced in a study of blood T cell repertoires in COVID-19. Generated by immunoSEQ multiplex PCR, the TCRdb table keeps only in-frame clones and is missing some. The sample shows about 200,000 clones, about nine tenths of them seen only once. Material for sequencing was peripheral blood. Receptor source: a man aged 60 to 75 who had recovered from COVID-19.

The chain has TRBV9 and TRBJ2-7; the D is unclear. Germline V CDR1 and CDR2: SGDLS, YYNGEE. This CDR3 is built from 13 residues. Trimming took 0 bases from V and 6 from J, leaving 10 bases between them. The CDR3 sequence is CASSVGSAPEQYF. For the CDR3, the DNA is TGTGCCAGCAGCGTAGGAAGCGCCCCCGAGCAGTACTTC.

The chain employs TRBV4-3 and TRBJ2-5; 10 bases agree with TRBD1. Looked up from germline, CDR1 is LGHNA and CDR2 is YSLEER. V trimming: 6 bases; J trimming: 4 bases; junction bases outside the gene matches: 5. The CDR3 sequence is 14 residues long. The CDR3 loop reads CASSRQGARETQYF. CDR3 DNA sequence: TGCGCCAGCAGTCGACAGGGGGCGCGAGAGACCCAGTACTTC.

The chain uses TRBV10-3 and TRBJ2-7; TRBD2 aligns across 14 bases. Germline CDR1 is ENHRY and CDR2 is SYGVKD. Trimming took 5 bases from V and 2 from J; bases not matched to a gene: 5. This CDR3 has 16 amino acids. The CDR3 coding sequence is TGTGCCATCAGTAAAGGACTAGCGGGAGGTACCTACGAGCAGTACTTC. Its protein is CAISKGLAGGTYEQYF.

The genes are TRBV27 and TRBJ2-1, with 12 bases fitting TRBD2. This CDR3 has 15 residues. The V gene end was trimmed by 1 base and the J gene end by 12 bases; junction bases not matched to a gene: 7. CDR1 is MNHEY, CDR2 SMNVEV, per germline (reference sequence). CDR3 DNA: TGTGCCAGCAGTTTATGGGCTAGCGGGAGGGCCGGGCAGTTCTTC. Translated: CASSLWASGRAGQFF.

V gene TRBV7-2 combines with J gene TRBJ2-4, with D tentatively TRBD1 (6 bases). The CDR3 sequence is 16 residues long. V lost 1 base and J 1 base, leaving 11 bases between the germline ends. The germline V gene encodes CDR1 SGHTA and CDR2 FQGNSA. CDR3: CASSLGGGAAKNIQYF. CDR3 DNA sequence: TGTGCCAGCAGCTTAGGTGGGGGCGCGGCCAAAAACATTCAGTACTTC.

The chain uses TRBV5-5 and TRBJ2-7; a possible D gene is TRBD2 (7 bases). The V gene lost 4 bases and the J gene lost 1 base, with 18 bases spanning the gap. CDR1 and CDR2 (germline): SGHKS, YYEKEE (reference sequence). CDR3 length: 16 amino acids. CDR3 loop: CASSPRGAGRSYEQYF. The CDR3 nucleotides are TGTGCCAGCAGCCCCCGGGGGGCGGGACGGTCCTACGAGCAGTACTTC.

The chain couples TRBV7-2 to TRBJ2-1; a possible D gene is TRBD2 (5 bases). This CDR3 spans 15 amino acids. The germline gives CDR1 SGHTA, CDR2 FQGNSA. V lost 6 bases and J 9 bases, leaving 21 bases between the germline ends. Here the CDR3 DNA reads TGTGCCAGCAGGGATTCGGGGTACCCCCGGGGTGAGCAGTTCTTC. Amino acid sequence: CASRDSGYPRGEQFF.

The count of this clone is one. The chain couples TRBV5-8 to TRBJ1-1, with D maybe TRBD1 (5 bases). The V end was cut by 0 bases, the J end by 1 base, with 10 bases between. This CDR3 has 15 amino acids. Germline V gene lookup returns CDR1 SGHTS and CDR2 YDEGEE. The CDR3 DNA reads TGTGCCAGCAGCTTGGATGGCAGGGAGAACACTGAAGCTTTCTTT. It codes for CASSLDGRENTEAFF.

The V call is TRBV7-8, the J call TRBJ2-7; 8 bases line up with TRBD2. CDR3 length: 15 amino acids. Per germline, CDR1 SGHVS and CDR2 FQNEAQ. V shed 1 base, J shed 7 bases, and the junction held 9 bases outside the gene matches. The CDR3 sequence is CASSLVYGGAREQYF. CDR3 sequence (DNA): TGTGCCAGCAGCTTAGTATACGGGGGGGCACGGGAGCAGTACTTC.

The chain's CDR3 is CASTAFRDRVYNEQFF. In DNA, the CDR3 is TGTGCCAGCACTGCCTTCCGGGACAGGGTCTACAATGAGCAGTTCTTC. This chain links TRBV2 with TRBJ2-1; 9 nucleotides align to TRBD1. The ends lost 7 bases at V and 3 bases at J; junction bases unmatched: 10. The CDR3 runs 16 residues. In germline, CDR1 is SNHLY, CDR2 FYNNEI.

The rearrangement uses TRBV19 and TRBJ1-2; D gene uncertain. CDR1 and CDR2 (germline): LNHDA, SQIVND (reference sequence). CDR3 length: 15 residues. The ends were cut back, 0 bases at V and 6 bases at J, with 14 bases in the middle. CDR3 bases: TGTGCCAGTAGTATAGAGCTGCGGGAGATACATGGCTACACCTTC. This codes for CASSIELREIHGYTF.

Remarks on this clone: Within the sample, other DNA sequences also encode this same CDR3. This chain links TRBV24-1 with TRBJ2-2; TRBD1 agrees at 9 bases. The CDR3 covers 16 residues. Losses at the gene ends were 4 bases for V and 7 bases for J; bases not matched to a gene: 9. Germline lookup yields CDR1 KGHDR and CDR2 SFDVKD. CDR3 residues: CATSESGTGSNGELFF. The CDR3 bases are TGTGCCACCAGTGAATCCGGGACAGGGTCGAACGGGGAGCTGTTTTTT.

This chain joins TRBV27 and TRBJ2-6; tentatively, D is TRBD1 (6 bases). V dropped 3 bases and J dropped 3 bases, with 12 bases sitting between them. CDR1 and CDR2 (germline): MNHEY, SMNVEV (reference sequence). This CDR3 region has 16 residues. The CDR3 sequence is CASSFDRLRGANVLTF. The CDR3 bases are TGTGCCAGCAGTTTTGACAGGCTGCGTGGGGCCAACGTCCTGACTTTC. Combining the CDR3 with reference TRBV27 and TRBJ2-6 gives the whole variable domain EAQVTQNPRYLITVTGKKLTVTCSQNMNHEYMSWYRQDPGLGLRQIYYSMNVEVTDKGDVPEGYKVSRKEKRNFPLILESPSPNQTSLYFCASSFDRLRGANVLTFGAGSRLTVL.

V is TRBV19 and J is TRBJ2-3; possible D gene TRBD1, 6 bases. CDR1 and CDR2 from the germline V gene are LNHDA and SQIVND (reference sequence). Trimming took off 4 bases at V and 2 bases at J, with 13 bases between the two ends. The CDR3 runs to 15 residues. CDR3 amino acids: CASSTPTGLTDTQYF. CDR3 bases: TGTGCCAGTAGTACTCCGACAGGTCTCACAGATACGCAGTATTTT.

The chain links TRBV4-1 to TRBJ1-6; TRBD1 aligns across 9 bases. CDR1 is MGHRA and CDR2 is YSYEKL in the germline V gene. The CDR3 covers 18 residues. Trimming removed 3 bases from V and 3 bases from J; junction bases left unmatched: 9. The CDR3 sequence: CASSQEDRGGGYNSPLHF. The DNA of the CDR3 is TGCGCCAGCAGCCAGGAGGACAGGGGAGGTGGCTATAATTCACCCCTCCACTTT.

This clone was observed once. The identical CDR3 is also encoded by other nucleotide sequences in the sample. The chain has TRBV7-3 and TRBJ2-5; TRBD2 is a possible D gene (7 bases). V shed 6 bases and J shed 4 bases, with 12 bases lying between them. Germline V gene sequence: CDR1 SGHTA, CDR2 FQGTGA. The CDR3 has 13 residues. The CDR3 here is CASSRGGGETQYF. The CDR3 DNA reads TGTGCCAGCAGTCGGGGAGGGGGAGAGACCCAGTACTTC.

The CDR3 reads CASRYRGLNTEAFF. The CDR3 coding sequence is TGTGCCAGCAGATACAGGGGGCTGAACACTGAAGCTTTCTTT. The chain is built from TRBV2 and TRBJ1-1; 9 bases line up with TRBD1. The CDR3 is made up of 14 amino acids. V was clipped by 6 bases and J by 0 bases; unmatched bases: 2. Germline V gives CDR1 SNHLY, CDR2 FYNNEI.

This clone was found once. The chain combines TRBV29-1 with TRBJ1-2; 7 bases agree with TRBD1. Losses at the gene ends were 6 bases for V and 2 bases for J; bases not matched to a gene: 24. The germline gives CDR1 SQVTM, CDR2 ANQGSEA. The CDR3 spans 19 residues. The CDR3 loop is CSVVDPTRQGSPLNYGYTF. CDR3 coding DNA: TGCAGCGTCGTCGATCCTACAAGACAGGGTAGCCCTCTGAACTATGGCTACACCTTC.

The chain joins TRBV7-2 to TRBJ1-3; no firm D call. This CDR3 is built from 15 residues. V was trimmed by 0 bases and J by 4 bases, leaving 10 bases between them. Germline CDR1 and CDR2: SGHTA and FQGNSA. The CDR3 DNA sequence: TGTGCCAGCAGCTTAGCCCCAGGCAGGGGAAACACCATATATTTT. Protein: CASSLAPGRGNTIYF.

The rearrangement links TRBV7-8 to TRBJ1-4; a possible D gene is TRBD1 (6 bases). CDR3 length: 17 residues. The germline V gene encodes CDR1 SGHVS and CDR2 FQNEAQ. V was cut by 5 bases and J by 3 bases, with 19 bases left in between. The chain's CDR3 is CASSRGAGALSNEKLFF. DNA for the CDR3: TGTGCCAGCAGCCGGGGGGCGGGGGCATTATCTAATGAAAAACTGTTTTTT.

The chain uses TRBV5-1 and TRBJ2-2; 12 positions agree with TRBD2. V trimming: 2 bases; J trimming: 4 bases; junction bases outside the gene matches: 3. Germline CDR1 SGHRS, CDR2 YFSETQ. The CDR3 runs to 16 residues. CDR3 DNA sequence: TGCGCCAGCAGCTTAAGGACTAGCGGGACCACCGGGGAGCTGTTTTTT. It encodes CASSLRTSGTTGELFF.